These T cell receptor beta chains were read from a single sample in a study of tumor-infiltrating lymphocytes in primary liver carcinoma. One entry per CDR3 protein, called by TCRdb with MiXCR from the multiplex PCR reads. The sample includes 80,000 to 100,000 distinct CDR3 sequences, about 73% of them seen just once. Sequenced input: tumor-adjacent normal liver tissue. Source of these receptors: a man aged 35 to 55 with primary liver carcinoma and hepatitis B virus infection. Both conserved end residues are part of each CDR3.

v_gene	CDR3aa
TRBV11-2	CASRRDQNEKLFF
TRBV11-2	CASSLANKQFF
TRBV14	CASSSVGNSYNEQFF
TRBV11-2	CAMSLSPLGDTQYF
TRBV4-2	CANSQESGTNTGELFF
TRBV6-5	CASRLWTGMKAGANVLVF
TRBV12-3/TRBV12-4	CVARDRENEKLFF
TRBV11-2	CASSSGLAGEYNDQFF
TRBV4-1	CASSPPTGANYGYIF
TRBV11-2	CASSWGHLEDTTYF
TRBV5-1	CASSTPGGVSEAFF
TRBV11-2	CASSLGSGHSSGTNVLTF
TRBV11-2	CASNYSVGTEAFF
TRBV5-4	CASSLGTEQPGYTF